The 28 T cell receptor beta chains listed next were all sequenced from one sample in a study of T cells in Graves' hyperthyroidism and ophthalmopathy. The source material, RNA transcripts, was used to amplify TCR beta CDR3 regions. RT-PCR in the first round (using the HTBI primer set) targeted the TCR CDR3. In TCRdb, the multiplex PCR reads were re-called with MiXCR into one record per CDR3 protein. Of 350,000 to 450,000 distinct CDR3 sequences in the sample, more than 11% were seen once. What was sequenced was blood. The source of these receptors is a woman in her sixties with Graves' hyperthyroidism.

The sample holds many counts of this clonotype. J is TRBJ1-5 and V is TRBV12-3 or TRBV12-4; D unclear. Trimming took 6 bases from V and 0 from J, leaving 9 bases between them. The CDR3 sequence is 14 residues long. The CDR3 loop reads CASRGTASNQPQHF. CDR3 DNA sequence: TGTGCCAGCAGGGGAACAGCTAGCAATCAGCCCCAGCATTTT.

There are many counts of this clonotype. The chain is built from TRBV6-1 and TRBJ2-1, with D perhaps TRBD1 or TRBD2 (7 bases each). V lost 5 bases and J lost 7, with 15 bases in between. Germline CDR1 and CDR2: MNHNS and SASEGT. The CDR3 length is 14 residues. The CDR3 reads CASSYGQGGNEQFF. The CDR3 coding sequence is TGTGCCAGCAGTTACGGGCAGGGGGGGAATGAGCAGTTCTTC.

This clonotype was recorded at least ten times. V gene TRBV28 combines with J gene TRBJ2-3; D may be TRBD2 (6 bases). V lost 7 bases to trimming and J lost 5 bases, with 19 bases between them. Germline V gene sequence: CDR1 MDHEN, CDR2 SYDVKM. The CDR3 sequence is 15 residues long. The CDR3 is CASNPGLRVRDTQYF. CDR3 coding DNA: TGTGCCAGCAATCCGGGACTCCGGGTTAGAGATACGCAGTATTTT.

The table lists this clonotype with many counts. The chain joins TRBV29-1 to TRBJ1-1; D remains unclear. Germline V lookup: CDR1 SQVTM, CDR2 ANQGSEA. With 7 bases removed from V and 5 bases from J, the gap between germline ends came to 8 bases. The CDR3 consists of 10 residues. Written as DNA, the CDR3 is TGCAGCGCATATCAAACTGAAGCTTTCTTT. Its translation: CSAYQTEAFF.

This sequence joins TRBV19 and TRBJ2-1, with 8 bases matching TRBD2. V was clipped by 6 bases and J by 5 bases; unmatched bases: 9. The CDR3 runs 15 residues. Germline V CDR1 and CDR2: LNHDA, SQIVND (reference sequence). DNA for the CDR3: TGTGCCAGTAGCTCTACGCGGGAGGTTAACAATGAGCAGTTCTTC. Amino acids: CASSSTREVNNEQFF.

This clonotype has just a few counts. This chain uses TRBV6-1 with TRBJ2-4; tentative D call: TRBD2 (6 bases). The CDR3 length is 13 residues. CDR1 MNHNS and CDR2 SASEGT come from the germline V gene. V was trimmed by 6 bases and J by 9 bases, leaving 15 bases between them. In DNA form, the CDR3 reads TGTGCCAGCAGATGGGGGACGGAGGGCATTCAGTACTTC. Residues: CASRWGTEGIQYF.

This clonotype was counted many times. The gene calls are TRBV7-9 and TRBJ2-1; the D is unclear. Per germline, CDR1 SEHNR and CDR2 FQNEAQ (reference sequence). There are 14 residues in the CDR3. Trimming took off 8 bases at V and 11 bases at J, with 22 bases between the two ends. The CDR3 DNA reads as TGTGCCAGCGGCCCCCCTGGCCAGCCAGATCAGCAGTTCTTC. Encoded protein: CASGPPGQPDQQFF.

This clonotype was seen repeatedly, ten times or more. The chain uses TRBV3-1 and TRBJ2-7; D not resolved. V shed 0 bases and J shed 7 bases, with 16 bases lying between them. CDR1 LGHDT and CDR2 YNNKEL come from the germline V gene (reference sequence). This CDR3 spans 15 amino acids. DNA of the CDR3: TGTGCCAGCAGCCAAGAGCCAGCGAGAGCTGGGGAGCAGTACTTC. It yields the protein CASSQEPARAGEQYF.

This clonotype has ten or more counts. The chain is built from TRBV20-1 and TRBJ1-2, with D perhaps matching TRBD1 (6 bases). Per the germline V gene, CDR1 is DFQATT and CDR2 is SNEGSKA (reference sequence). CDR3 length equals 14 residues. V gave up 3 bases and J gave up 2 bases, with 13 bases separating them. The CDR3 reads CSARSGVVNYGYTF. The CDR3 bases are TGCAGTGCTAGGTCAGGGGTCGTCAACTATGGCTACACCTTC.

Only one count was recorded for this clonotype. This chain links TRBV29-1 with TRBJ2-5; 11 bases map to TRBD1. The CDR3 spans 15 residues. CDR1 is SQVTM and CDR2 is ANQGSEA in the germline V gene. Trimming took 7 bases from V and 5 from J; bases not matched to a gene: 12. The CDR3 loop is CSGTTRTGGRETQYF. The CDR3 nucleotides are TGCAGCGGGACGACTAGGACAGGGGGCCGGGAGACCCAGTACTTC.

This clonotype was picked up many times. The CDR3 spells CSASPPLAGQETQYF. The CDR3 DNA reads TGCAGTGCTAGCCCCCCGCTAGCGGGCCAAGAGACCCAGTACTTC. The rearrangement joins TRBV20-1 to TRBJ2-5; 8 bases match TRBD2. Per the germline V gene, CDR1 is DFQATT and CDR2 is SNEGSKA (reference sequence). The CDR3 extends over 15 amino acids. The J segment lost 1 base and the V segment lost 3 bases, leaving 7 bases of the junction unmatched.

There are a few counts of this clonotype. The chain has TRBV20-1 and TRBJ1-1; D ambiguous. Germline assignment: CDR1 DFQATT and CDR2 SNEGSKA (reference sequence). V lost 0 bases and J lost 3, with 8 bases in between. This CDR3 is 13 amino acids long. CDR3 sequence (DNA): TGCAGTGCTAGAGACTCCCCCTACACTGAAGCTTTCTTT. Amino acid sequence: CSARDSPYTEAFF.

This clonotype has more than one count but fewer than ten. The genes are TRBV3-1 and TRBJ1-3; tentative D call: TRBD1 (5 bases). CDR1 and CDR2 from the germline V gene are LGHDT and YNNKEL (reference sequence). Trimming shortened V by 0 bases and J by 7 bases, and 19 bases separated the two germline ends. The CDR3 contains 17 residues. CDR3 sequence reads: CASSQDGEQEGWNTIYF. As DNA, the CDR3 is TGTGCCAGCAGCCAAGATGGGGAACAGGAAGGTTGGAACACCATATATTTT. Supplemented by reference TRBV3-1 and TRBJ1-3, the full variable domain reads DTAVSQTPKYLVTQMGNDKSIKCEQNLGHDTMYWYKQDSKKFLKIMFSYNNKELIINETVPNRFSPKSPDKAHLNLHINSLELGDSAVYFCASSQDGEQEGWNTIYFGEGSWLTVV.

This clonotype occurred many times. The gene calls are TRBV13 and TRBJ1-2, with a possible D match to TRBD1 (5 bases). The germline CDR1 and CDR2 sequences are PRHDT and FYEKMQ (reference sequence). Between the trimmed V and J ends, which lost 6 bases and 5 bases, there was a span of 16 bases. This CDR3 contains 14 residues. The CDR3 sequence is CASRRAGPRYGYTF. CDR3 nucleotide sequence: TGTGCCAGCAGGAGGGCGGGACCTAGATATGGCTACACCTTC.

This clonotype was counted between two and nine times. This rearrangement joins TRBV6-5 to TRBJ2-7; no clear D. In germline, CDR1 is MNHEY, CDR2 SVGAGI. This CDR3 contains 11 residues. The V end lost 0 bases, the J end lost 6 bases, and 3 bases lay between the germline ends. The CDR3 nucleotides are TGTGCCAGCAGTTACTCCGGCGAGCAGTACTTC. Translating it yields CASSYSGEQYF.

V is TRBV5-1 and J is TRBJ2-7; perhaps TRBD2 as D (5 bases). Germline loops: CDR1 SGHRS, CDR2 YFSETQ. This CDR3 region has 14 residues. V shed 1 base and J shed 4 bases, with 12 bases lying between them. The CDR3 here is CASSLSLGDYEQYF. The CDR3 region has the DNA TGCGCCAGCAGCTTGTCCCTCGGGGATTACGAGCAGTACTTC.

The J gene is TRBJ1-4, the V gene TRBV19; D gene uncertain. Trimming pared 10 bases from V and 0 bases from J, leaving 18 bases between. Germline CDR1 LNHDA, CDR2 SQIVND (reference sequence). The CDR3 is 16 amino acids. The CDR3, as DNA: TGTGCCACCCGAATGGCACACAAAGCAACTAATGAAAAACTGTTTTTT. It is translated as CATRMAHKATNEKLFF.

The CDR3 sequence is CASSLRVHSNNEQFF. The DNA for the CDR3 is TGTGCCAGCAGCTTACGGGTCCACTCAAACAATGAGCAGTTCTTC. The chain joins TRBV7-8 to TRBJ2-1, with unresolved D. In germline, CDR1 is SGHVS, CDR2 FQNEAQ. V was trimmed by 2 bases and J by 5 bases, leaving 13 bases between them. This CDR3 contains 15 residues.

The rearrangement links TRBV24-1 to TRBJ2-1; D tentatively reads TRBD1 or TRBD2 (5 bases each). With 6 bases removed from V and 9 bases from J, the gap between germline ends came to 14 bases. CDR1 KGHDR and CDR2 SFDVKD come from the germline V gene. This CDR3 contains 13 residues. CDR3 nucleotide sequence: TGTGCCACCAGTCTCCGGGGCGCGGGTGAGCAGTTCTTC. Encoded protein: CATSLRGAGEQFF.

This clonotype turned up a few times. The CDR3 protein is CATSDSRRGRGAFF. In DNA, the CDR3 is TGTGCCACCAGTGATTCTCGCAGGGGGCGGGGGGCTTTCTTT. The chain recombines TRBV24-1 with TRBJ1-1, with 8 bases fitting TRBD1. V lost 2 bases and J lost 11; bases outside the gene matches: 9. This CDR3 is built from 14 residues. Germline loops: CDR1 KGHDR, CDR2 SFDVKD.

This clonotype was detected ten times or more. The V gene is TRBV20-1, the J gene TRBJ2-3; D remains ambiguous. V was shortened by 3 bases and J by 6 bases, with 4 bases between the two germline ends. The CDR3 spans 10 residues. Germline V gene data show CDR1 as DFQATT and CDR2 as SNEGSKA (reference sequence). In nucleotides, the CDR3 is TGCAGTGCTAGGCGGGATACGCAGTATTTT. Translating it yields CSARRDTQYF.

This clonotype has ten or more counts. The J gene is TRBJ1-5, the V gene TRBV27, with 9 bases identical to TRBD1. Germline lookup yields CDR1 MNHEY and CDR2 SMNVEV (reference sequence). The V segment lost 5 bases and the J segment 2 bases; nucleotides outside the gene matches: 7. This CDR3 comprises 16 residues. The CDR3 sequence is CASSDTGGVRNQPQHF. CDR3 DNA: TGTGCCAGCAGTGATACAGGGGGCGTTCGCAATCAGCCCCAGCATTTT.

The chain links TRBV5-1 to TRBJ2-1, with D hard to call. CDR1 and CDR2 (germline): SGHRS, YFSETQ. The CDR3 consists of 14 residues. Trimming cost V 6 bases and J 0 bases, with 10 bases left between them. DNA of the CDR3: TGCGCCAGCACGGGTCTTAGCTCCTACAATGAGCAGTTCTTC. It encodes CASTGLSSYNEQFF.

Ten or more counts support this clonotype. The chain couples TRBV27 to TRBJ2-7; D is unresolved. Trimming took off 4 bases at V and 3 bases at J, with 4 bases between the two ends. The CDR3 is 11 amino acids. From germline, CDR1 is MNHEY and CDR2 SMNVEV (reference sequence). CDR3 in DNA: TGTGCCAGCAGTTACGGCTACGAGCAGTACTTC. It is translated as CASSYGYEQYF.

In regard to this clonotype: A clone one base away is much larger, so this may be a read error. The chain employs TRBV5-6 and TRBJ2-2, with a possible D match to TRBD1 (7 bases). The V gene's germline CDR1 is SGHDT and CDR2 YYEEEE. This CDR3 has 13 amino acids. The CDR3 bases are TGTGCCAGCAGCTCACAGGGGTCCGGGGGGCTGTTTTTT. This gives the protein CASSSQGSGGLFF. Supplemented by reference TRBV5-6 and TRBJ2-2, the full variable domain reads DAGVTQSPTHLIKTRGQQVTLRCSPKSGHDTVSWYQQALGQGPQFIFQYYEEEERQRGNFPDRFSGHQFPNYSSELNVNALLLGDSALYLCASSSQGSGGLFFGEGSRLTVL.

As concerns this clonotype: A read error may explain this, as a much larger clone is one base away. The CDR3 sequence is CTSSDLGPGGNIQYF. CDR3 bases: TGTACCAGCAGTGATCTAGGCCCAGGCGGAAACATTCAGTACTTC. The chain couples TRBV6-2 or TRBV6-3 to TRBJ2-4; D not resolved. Germline loops: CDR1 MNHEY, CDR2 SVGEGT. The CDR3 has 15 residues.

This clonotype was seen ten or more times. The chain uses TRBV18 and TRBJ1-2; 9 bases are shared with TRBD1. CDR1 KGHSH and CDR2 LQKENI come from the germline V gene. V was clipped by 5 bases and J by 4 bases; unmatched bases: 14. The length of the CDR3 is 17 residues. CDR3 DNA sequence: TGTGCCAGCTCAAAGCAACAAGGGGACAGGGCAATCTATGGCTACACCTTC. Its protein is CASSKQQGDRAIYGYTF.

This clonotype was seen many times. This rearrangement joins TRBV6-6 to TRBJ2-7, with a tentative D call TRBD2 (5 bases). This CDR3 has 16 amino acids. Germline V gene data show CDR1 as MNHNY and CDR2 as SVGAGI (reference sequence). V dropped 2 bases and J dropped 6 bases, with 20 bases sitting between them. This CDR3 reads CASSYNPAQLDSEQYF. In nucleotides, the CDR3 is TGTGCCAGCAGTTACAATCCCGCCCAACTGGACTCCGAGCAGTACTTC.